This T cell receptor beta chain was captured in a study of blood T cell repertoires in COVID-19. Recovery among Cohort 3 donors was established by two negative PCRs, clearance, or symptom resolution. In the authors' methods: Estimated nucleated cell counts came from reference gene primer amplification. Here immunoSEQ multiplex PCR was the method, and the copy in TCRdb shows in-frame clones only, minus some. Clonal size and the V and J genes are those of that table, whereas D and trimming came from the DNA. The table has around 250,000 clones, 75% to 90% seen once. Sequencing used PBMCs or T cells enriched from blood (not recorded which). The sequence was obtained from a woman in her 50s who had recovered from COVID-19.

The CDR3 DNA follows: TGTGCCAGCAGTTTGGAGATGGGACTAGCGGGGGCAGAGCAGTTCTTC. Protein product: CASSLEMGLAGAEQFF. This chain uses TRBV27 with TRBJ2-1, with TRBD2 matching 14 bases. Germline V CDR1 and CDR2: MNHEY, SMNVEV (reference sequence). Trimming took 3 bases from V and 10 from J; bases not matched to a gene: 8. CDR3 size: 16 residues.